This TCR beta chain was captured by sequencing in a study of OX40 agonist ivuxolimab in advanced cancers. Regarding the study as a whole: Clonal expansion in partial responders at 0.1-3.0 mg/kg ranked among the lowest. Normalized expansion of T-cell clones was also low for some nonresponders.

As regards this clone: Its specificity is unknown.

Patients were ineligible given autoimmune disease history or systemic immunosuppression. Peripheral blood came from all dose cohorts at three timepoints. Profiled with immunoSEQ multiplex PCR; TCRdb holds only in-frame clones, not every one. The sample has about 46,000 clones; over 75% are singletons. Losses at the gene ends were 1 base for V and 5 bases for J; bases not matched to a gene: 5. Germline CDR1 and CDR2: SGHAT and FQNNGV. CDR3 length: 15 amino acids. Sequences were derived from CD4+ or CD8+ T cells sorted from blood, sampled in a trial of the OX40 agonist ivuxolimab. The receptor comes from an adult with an advanced solid tumor such as melanoma, head and neck, liver or kidney cancer. V gene TRBV11-2 combines with J gene TRBJ2-5; 9 bases line up with TRBD2. CDR3 in DNA: TGTGCCAGCAGCTTAGTGGTAGCGGGAGTCGAGACCCAGTACTTC. It encodes CASSLVVAGVETQYF.